What follows are 27 T cell receptor beta chains derived from one specimen sequenced in a study of T cells in Graves' hyperthyroidism and ophthalmopathy. Researchers amplified the TCR beta CDR3 regions from RNA transcripts. The primer set for the first-round RT-PCR of the TCR CDR3 was HTBI. TCRdb fed the multiplex PCR reads into MiXCR, producing one record per CDR3 protein. The table lists about 560,000 distinct CDR3 sequences, 16% of them singletons. Source material: blood. The source is a woman between 18 and 29 years old with Graves' hyperthyroidism.

This clonotype was picked up many times. The chain is built from TRBV4-2 and TRBJ1-5; no clear D. The germline V and J ends were trimmed by 0 bases and 7 bases, with 13 bases remaining between them. The CDR3 length is 15 residues. The V gene's germline CDR1 is LGHNA and CDR2 YNFKEQ. This CDR3 reads CASSQEVGVGQPQHF. DNA of the CDR3: TGTGCCAGCAGCCAAGAGGTCGGGGTTGGGCAGCCCCAGCATTTT.

The chain recombines TRBV12-3 or TRBV12-4 with TRBJ1-2; 7 bases match TRBD1. The CDR3 is 15 amino acids. V was pared by 6 bases and J by 8 bases, with 15 bases of the junction left unmatched. The CDR3 region has the DNA TGTGCCAGCAGGATAACCCAGGGGGGGGCGGGAGGCTACACCTTC. Residues: CASRITQGGAGGYTF.

The chain employs TRBV6-1 and TRBJ1-1; weak D call: TRBD1 (5 bases). Germline V gene data show CDR1 as MNHNS and CDR2 as SASEGT. This CDR3 is built from 14 residues. Trimming removed 7 bases at V and 4 bases at J, with 16 bases between. CDR3 sequence (DNA): TGTGCCAGCACCGGGACGGACGCGGGCACTGAAGCTTTCTTT. This sequence encodes CASTGTDAGTEAFF.

The sample holds many counts of this clonotype. The chain uses TRBV2 and TRBJ1-4, with a weak D call TRBD1 (5 bases). V shed 6 bases and J shed 4 bases, with 15 bases lying between them. The CDR3 spans 15 residues. Germline V gene lookup returns CDR1 SNHLY and CDR2 FYNNEI. The CDR3 DNA is TGTGCCAGCAGCGACGGGACGCGGCGTAATGAAAAACTGTTTTTT. The encoded protein is CASSDGTRRNEKLFF.

Many counts were recorded for this clonotype. V usage is TRBV28 and J usage is TRBJ2-5, with D maybe TRBD2 (5 bases). Germline CDR1 is MDHEN and CDR2 is SYDVKM. The CDR3 sequence is 15 residues long. The V end was cut by 4 bases, the J end by 8 bases, with 20 bases between. The CDR3 loop is CASSSQGGPDFTQYF. DNA for the CDR3: TGTGCCAGCAGTTCCCAAGGCGGGCCGGACTTCACCCAGTACTTC.

This clonotype was seen only a few times. The CDR3 reads CASSYRLGVDGGYTF. The CDR3 nucleotides are TGTGCCAGCAGCTACCGCTTAGGGGTCGACGGAGGCTACACCTTC. The rearrangement joins TRBV7-9 to TRBJ1-2, with D perhaps TRBD1 (5 bases). The CDR3 has 15 amino acids. Germline CDR1 SEHNR, CDR2 FQNEAQ (reference sequence). V was clipped by 4 bases and J by 8 bases, with 20 bases between them.

This clonotype was counted at least ten times. The V and J genes are TRBV6-2 or TRBV6-3 and TRBJ2-1; tentative D call: TRBD1 (6 bases). V lost 2 bases and J 5 bases, leaving 16 bases between the germline ends. The CDR3 runs to 16 residues. In germline, CDR1 is MNHEY, CDR2 SVGEGT. Written as DNA, the CDR3 is TGTGCCAGCAGTTACAGCGCAGGGGCGGTAGACAATGAGCAGTTCTTC. Its translation: CASSYSAGAVDNEQFF.

This clonotype was recorded many times. This chain links TRBV7-2 with TRBJ2-5, with TRBD2 identical over 8 bases. Germline trimming cut 1 base from V and 2 bases from J; bases unmatched to any gene: 6. The CDR3 is 16 residues long. The germline V gene encodes CDR1 SGHTA and CDR2 FQGNSA. The CDR3 region is CASSLDPSGSQETQYF. Here the CDR3 DNA reads TGTGCCAGCAGCTTAGACCCCAGCGGGAGTCAAGAGACCCAGTACTTC.

This clonotype was recorded at least ten times. The rearrangement uses TRBV7-9 and TRBJ2-7, with TRBD2 identical over 10 bases. V lost 5 bases to trimming and J lost 0 bases; unmatched junction nucleotides: 10. There are 17 residues in the CDR3. Per germline, CDR1 SEHNR and CDR2 FQNEAQ (reference sequence). CDR3 residues: CASSTPNSGGASYEQYF. CDR3 nucleotides: TGTGCCAGCAGCACGCCAAACAGCGGGGGGGCCTCCTACGAGCAGTACTTC.

The J gene is TRBJ2-1, the V gene TRBV12-5; 10 bases are shared with TRBD2. V lost 1 base to trimming and J lost 2 bases; unmatched junction nucleotides: 2. CDR3 length: 16 amino acids. Germline V gives CDR1 LGHNT, CDR2 FRNRAP. The CDR3 DNA reads as TGTGCTAGTGGTTTGGCAGCGGGAGGGACCTACAATGAGCAGTTCTTC. Translating it yields CASGLAAGGTYNEQFF.

The CDR3 bases are TGTGCCAGCAGCTTTGGGGGCTGGGTCACCGGGGAGCTGTTTTTT. This codes for CASSFGGWVTGELFF. The chain combines TRBV11-2 with TRBJ2-2, with D possibly matching TRBD1 (6 bases). V was clipped by 3 bases and J by 4 bases, with 12 bases between them. This CDR3 is built from 15 residues. Per germline, CDR1 SGHAT and CDR2 FQNNGV.

This clonotype was found many times. This chain connects TRBV5-1 to TRBJ1-3; no reliable D call. Germline V gives CDR1 SGHRS, CDR2 YFSETQ. With 3 bases removed from V and 10 bases from J, the gap between germline ends came to 11 bases. CDR3 length: 12 amino acids. CDR3 DNA: TGCGCCAGCAGCTCTGGTACGCGGACCATATATTTT. Amino acids: CASSSGTRTIYF.

The chain has TRBV7-9 and TRBJ2-7; TRBD1 is a possible D gene (6 bases). Germline V CDR1 and CDR2: SEHNR, FQNEAQ (reference sequence). Trimming stripped 1 base from V and 1 base from J, with 20 bases between. CDR3 length equals 18 residues. CDR3 sequence reads: CASSLVSWGRSESYEQYF. The CDR3 coding sequence is TGTGCCAGCAGCTTAGTTTCTTGGGGGCGGTCTGAATCCTACGAGCAGTACTTC.

This clonotype was observed many times. The genes are TRBV28 and TRBJ2-5; the match to TRBD1 covers 7 bases. J lost 3 bases, V lost 5 bases, and 6 bases had no gene match. This CDR3 is built from 14 residues. Germline V gene lookup returns CDR1 MDHEN and CDR2 SYDVKM. As DNA, the CDR3 is TGTGCCAGCAGTCGGACAGGAAGGGAAGAGACCCAGTACTTC. Amino acid sequence: CASSRTGREETQYF. The whole variable domain, filled in from reference TRBV28 and TRBJ2-5, reads DVKVTQSSRYLVKRTGEKVFLECVQDMDHENMFWYRQDPGLGLRLIYFSYDVKMKEKGDIPEGYSVSREKKERFSLILESASTNQTSMYLCASSRTGREETQYFGPGTRLLVL.

This clonotype was seen at least ten times. The chain uses TRBV6-1 and TRBJ2-7; 8 nucleotides agree with TRBD1. Germline trimming cut 3 bases from V and 1 base from J; bases unmatched to any gene: 2. The CDR3 contains 14 residues. The germline V gene encodes CDR1 MNHNS and CDR2 SASEGT. The CDR3 protein is CASSDRQGSYEQYF. In DNA, the CDR3 is TGTGCCAGCAGTGATCGACAGGGGTCCTACGAGCAGTACTTC.

A few counts support this clonotype. J is TRBJ2-4 and V is TRBV29-1; D possibly corresponds to TRBD1 (6 bases). The CDR3 is 16 amino acids. Trimming shortened V by 3 bases and J by 1 base, and 16 bases separated the two germline ends. Germline V gene sequence: CDR1 SQVTM, CDR2 ANQGSEA. CDR3 sequence: CSVENGQMEAKNIQYF. CDR3 nucleotides: TGCAGCGTTGAGAACGGACAGATGGAGGCCAAAAACATTCAGTACTTC.

This chain links TRBV5-1 with TRBJ2-5; D remains ambiguous. The germline V gene encodes CDR1 SGHRS and CDR2 YFSETQ. The CDR3 covers 14 residues. Trimming pared 4 bases from V and 4 bases from J, leaving 14 bases between. The CDR3 DNA reads TGCGCCAGCAGCACCAATGGACGCGGAGAGACCCAGTACTTC. Translating gives CASSTNGRGETQYF.

The chain links TRBV19 to TRBJ1-5; TRBD1 is a possible D gene (5 bases). CDR1 and CDR2 from the germline V gene are LNHDA and SQIVND (reference sequence). This CDR3 comprises 15 residues. V gave up 5 bases and J gave up 0 bases, with 11 bases separating them. CDR3 nucleotides: TGTGCCAGTAGTCGCGGACAAGTTAGCAATCAGCCCCAGCATTTT. As protein: CASSRGQVSNQPQHF.

This chain joins TRBV2 and TRBJ2-2, with 10 bases that match TRBD1. V was clipped by 3 bases and J by 16 bases; unmatched bases: 14. This CDR3 contains 15 residues. Germline CDR1 is SNHLY and CDR2 is FYNNEI. CDR3 in amino acids: CASSDGTGAPLGTFF. The CDR3 nucleotides read TGTGCCAGCAGTGACGGGACAGGGGCTCCCCTGGGCACGTTTTTT.

This clonotype was seen many times. The J gene is TRBJ2-7, the V gene TRBV29-1; 7 bases are shared with TRBD2. The CDR3 spans 13 residues. Germline CDR1 SQVTM, CDR2 ANQGSEA. The junction had 5 bases not matched to a gene; V was cut back by 4 bases and J by 2 bases. CDR3 sequence reads: CSVVGGSAYEQYF. DNA for the CDR3: TGCAGCGTTGTCGGCGGGAGCGCCTACGAGCAGTACTTC.

This rearrangement joins TRBV5-1 to TRBJ2-2; D possibly corresponds to TRBD2 (5 bases). This CDR3 comprises 14 residues. Germline loops: CDR1 SGHRS, CDR2 YFSETQ. Trimming cost V 5 bases and J 8 bases, with 16 bases left between them. This CDR3 reads CASRLPGFTGELFF. CDR3 coding DNA: TGCGCCAGCAGACTACCGGGATTCACGGGGGAGCTGTTTTTT.

This clonotype was observed a few times. The CDR3 loop reads CSASRPDQETQYF. The DNA of the CDR3 is TGCAGTGCTAGCCGGCCAGACCAAGAGACCCAGTACTTC. The gene calls are TRBV20-1 and TRBJ2-5; no definite D call. Per germline, CDR1 DFQATT and CDR2 SNEGSKA (reference sequence). V lost 3 bases to trimming and J lost 0 bases, with 8 bases between them. This CDR3 has 13 residues.

The chain is built from TRBV7-8 and TRBJ2-3, with D tentatively TRBD2 (5 bases). The V gene lost 3 bases and the J gene lost 7 bases, with 11 bases spanning the gap. This CDR3 spans 13 amino acids. The germline gives CDR1 SGHVS, CDR2 FQNEAQ. CDR3 in DNA: TGTGCCAGCAGCTTTGCCCCGGGATATACGCAGTATTTT. This translates into CASSFAPGYTQYF.

In this sample, this clonotype turned up many times. The CDR3 reads CSARRTSGGVADTQYF. The CDR3, as DNA: TGCAGTGCTAGAAGGACTAGCGGGGGCGTTGCAGATACGCAGTATTTT. The chain joins TRBV20-1 to TRBJ2-3, with TRBD2 matching 13 bases. V shed 2 bases and J 4 bases; nucleotides not matched to a gene: 6. This CDR3 has 16 residues. The germline V gene encodes CDR1 DFQATT and CDR2 SNEGSKA (reference sequence).

The sample holds a few counts of this clonotype. V gene TRBV9 combines with J gene TRBJ1-2; a possible D gene is TRBD1 (6 bases). The CDR3 totals 17 residues. CDR1 is SGDLS and CDR2 is YYNGEE in the germline V gene. V dropped 3 bases and J dropped 4 bases, with 22 bases sitting between them. The CDR3 loop is CASSEGQGQSRLYGYTF. The CDR3 DNA reads as TGTGCCAGCAGCGAGGGGCAGGGACAATCGCGACTCTATGGCTACACCTTC. The full variable domain, rest sourced from reference TRBV9 and TRBJ1-2, is DSGVTQTPKHLITATGQRVTLRCSPRSGDLSVYWYQQSLDQGLQFLIQYYNGEERAKGNILERFSAQQFPDLHSELNLSSLELGDSALYFCASSEGQGQSRLYGYTFGSGTRLTVV.

This chain links TRBV12-3 or TRBV12-4 with TRBJ2-5, with D perhaps TRBD1 (5 bases). The V gene lost 2 bases and the J gene lost 5 bases, with 21 bases spanning the gap. The CDR3 covers 17 residues. The CDR3 nucleotides read TGTGCCAGCAGTTTATCAGGGCAGTGGGGCACAGTTGAGACCCAGTACTTC. This translates into CASSLSGQWGTVETQYF.

V and J are TRBV20-1 and TRBJ1-4; TRBD1 is a possible D gene (5 bases). CDR3 length: 14 amino acids. The germline V and J ends were trimmed by 0 bases and 4 bases, with 9 bases remaining between them. Germline V gene data show CDR1 as DFQATT and CDR2 as SNEGSKA (reference sequence). The CDR3 bases are TGCAGTGCTAGAGATAGACAGATTAATGAAAAACTGTTTTTT. This encodes CSARDRQINEKLFF.